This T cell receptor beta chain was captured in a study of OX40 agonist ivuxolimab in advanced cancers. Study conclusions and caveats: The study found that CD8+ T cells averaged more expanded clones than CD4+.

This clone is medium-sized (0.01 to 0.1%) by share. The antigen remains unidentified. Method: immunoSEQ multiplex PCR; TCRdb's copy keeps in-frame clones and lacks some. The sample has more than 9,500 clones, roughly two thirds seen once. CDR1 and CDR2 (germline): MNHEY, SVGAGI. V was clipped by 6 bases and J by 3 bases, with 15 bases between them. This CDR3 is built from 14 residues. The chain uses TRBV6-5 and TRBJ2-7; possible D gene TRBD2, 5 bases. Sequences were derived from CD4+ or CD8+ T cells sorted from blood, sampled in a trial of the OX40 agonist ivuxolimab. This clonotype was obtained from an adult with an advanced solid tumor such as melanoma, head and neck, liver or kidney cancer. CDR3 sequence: CASSLSTAGYEQYF. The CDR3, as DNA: TGTGCCAGCAGCCTCTCGACGGCGGGCTACGAGCAGTACTTC.